Shown below are 3 T cell receptor beta chains from a single sample sequenced in a study of blood T cell repertoires in COVID-19. TCRdb's copy holds only in-frame clones and misses some; the assay was immunoSEQ multiplex PCR. The repertoire has about 94,000 clones, roughly 80% of them found once; the top ten carry roughly 53%. Sequenced material: peripheral blood. The receptors come from a human donor in a cohort sampled during active COVID-19.

Worth noting for this clone: The sample contains more than one DNA sequence encoding this CDR3. The chain carries TRBV18 and TRBJ2-7; 9 positions match TRBD1. Germline lookup yields CDR1 KGHSH and CDR2 LQKENI. This CDR3 has 14 residues. Trimming removed 3 bases from V and 4 bases from J; junction bases left unmatched: 4. CDR3 nucleotides: TGTGCCAGCTCACCTAGACAGGGGGTATACGAGCAGTACTTC. Translating gives CASSPRQGVYEQYF. The full variable domain, with the rest looked up from reference TRBV18 and TRBJ2-7, is NAGVMQNPRHLVRRRGQEARLRCSPMKGHSHVYWYRQLPEEGLKFMVYLQKENIIDESGMPKERFSAEFPKEGPSILRIQQVVRGDSAAYFCASSPRQGVYEQYFGPGTRLTVT.

This rearrangement joins TRBV7-6 to TRBJ2-1, with TRBD2 matching 9 bases. J lost 2 bases, V lost 0 bases, and 5 bases had no gene match. The germline V gene encodes CDR1 SGHVS and CDR2 FNYEAQ. The CDR3 runs to 17 residues. Here the CDR3 DNA reads TGTGCCAGCAGCTTAGCGCTGCGGGAGGGCACCTACAATGAGCAGTTCTTC. Amino acids: CASSLALREGTYNEQFF.

The V call is TRBV5-1, the J call TRBJ2-3, with D possibly matching TRBD1 (6 bases). CDR1 is SGHRS and CDR2 is YFSETQ in the germline V gene. This CDR3 has 14 amino acids. V was shortened by 4 bases and J by 4 bases, with 13 bases between the two germline ends. CDR3 sequence (DNA): TGCGCCAGCAGCGGATGGGGGCTGGCAGATACGCAGTATTTT. This codes for CASSGWGLADTQYF.